Each of the 3 T cell receptor beta chains below was sequenced from the same sample in a study of PD-1 blockade in classical Hodgkin lymphoma. This table comes from immunoSEQ multiplex PCR, and its TCRdb copy is limited to in-frame clones, with some not included. The profile shows around 20,000 clones, 70% to 90% of them singletons. All the patients suffered relapse after autologous stem cell transplantation, and brentuximab vedotin exposure differed. The sequencing here drew on peripheral blood mononuclear cells (PBMCs), taken before the second cycle of nivolumab. These receptors all stem from a human donor with classical Hodgkin lymphoma.

This clone has a single count. J is TRBJ1-2 and V is TRBV5-6, with D unclear. The CDR3 runs to 12 residues. Germline-derived CDR1 and CDR2 are SGHDT and YYEEEE. V shed 0 bases and J shed 4 bases, with 4 bases lying between them. The CDR3 spells CASSLVTYGYTF. The CDR3 DNA reads as TGTGCCAGCAGCTTGGTTACCTATGGCTACACCTTC. Full variable domain (remainder filled in from reference TRBV5-6 and TRBJ1-2): DAGVTQSPTHLIKTRGQQVTLRCSPKSGHDTVSWYQQALGQGPQFIFQYYEEEERQRGNFPDRFSGHQFPNYSSELNVNALLLGDSALYLCASSLVTYGYTFGSGTRLTVV.

On this clone itself: It is likely a read error, because the conserved phenylalanine at the end of the CDR3 is missing. CDR3 in amino acids: CASSLYTGLDTEAFL. The CDR3 DNA reads as TGTGCCAGCAGCTTGTATACAGGGTTAGACACTGAAGCTTTCCTT. J is TRBJ1-1 and V is TRBV5-6; maybe TRBD1 (6 bases). Germline-derived CDR1 and CDR2 are SGHDT and YYEEEE. Trimming stripped 1 base from V and 3 bases from J, with 13 bases between. The CDR3 extends over 15 amino acids.

This sequence joins TRBV7-2 and TRBJ2-7; TRBD2 aligns across 8 bases. Germline loops: CDR1 SGHTA, CDR2 FQGNSA. V trimming: 0 bases; J trimming: 2 bases; junction bases outside the gene matches: 3. There are 15 residues in the CDR3. CDR3 bases: TGTGCCAGCAGCTTAGCGGCGGGAGGAACCTACGAGCAGTACTTC. It is translated as CASSLAAGGTYEQYF.